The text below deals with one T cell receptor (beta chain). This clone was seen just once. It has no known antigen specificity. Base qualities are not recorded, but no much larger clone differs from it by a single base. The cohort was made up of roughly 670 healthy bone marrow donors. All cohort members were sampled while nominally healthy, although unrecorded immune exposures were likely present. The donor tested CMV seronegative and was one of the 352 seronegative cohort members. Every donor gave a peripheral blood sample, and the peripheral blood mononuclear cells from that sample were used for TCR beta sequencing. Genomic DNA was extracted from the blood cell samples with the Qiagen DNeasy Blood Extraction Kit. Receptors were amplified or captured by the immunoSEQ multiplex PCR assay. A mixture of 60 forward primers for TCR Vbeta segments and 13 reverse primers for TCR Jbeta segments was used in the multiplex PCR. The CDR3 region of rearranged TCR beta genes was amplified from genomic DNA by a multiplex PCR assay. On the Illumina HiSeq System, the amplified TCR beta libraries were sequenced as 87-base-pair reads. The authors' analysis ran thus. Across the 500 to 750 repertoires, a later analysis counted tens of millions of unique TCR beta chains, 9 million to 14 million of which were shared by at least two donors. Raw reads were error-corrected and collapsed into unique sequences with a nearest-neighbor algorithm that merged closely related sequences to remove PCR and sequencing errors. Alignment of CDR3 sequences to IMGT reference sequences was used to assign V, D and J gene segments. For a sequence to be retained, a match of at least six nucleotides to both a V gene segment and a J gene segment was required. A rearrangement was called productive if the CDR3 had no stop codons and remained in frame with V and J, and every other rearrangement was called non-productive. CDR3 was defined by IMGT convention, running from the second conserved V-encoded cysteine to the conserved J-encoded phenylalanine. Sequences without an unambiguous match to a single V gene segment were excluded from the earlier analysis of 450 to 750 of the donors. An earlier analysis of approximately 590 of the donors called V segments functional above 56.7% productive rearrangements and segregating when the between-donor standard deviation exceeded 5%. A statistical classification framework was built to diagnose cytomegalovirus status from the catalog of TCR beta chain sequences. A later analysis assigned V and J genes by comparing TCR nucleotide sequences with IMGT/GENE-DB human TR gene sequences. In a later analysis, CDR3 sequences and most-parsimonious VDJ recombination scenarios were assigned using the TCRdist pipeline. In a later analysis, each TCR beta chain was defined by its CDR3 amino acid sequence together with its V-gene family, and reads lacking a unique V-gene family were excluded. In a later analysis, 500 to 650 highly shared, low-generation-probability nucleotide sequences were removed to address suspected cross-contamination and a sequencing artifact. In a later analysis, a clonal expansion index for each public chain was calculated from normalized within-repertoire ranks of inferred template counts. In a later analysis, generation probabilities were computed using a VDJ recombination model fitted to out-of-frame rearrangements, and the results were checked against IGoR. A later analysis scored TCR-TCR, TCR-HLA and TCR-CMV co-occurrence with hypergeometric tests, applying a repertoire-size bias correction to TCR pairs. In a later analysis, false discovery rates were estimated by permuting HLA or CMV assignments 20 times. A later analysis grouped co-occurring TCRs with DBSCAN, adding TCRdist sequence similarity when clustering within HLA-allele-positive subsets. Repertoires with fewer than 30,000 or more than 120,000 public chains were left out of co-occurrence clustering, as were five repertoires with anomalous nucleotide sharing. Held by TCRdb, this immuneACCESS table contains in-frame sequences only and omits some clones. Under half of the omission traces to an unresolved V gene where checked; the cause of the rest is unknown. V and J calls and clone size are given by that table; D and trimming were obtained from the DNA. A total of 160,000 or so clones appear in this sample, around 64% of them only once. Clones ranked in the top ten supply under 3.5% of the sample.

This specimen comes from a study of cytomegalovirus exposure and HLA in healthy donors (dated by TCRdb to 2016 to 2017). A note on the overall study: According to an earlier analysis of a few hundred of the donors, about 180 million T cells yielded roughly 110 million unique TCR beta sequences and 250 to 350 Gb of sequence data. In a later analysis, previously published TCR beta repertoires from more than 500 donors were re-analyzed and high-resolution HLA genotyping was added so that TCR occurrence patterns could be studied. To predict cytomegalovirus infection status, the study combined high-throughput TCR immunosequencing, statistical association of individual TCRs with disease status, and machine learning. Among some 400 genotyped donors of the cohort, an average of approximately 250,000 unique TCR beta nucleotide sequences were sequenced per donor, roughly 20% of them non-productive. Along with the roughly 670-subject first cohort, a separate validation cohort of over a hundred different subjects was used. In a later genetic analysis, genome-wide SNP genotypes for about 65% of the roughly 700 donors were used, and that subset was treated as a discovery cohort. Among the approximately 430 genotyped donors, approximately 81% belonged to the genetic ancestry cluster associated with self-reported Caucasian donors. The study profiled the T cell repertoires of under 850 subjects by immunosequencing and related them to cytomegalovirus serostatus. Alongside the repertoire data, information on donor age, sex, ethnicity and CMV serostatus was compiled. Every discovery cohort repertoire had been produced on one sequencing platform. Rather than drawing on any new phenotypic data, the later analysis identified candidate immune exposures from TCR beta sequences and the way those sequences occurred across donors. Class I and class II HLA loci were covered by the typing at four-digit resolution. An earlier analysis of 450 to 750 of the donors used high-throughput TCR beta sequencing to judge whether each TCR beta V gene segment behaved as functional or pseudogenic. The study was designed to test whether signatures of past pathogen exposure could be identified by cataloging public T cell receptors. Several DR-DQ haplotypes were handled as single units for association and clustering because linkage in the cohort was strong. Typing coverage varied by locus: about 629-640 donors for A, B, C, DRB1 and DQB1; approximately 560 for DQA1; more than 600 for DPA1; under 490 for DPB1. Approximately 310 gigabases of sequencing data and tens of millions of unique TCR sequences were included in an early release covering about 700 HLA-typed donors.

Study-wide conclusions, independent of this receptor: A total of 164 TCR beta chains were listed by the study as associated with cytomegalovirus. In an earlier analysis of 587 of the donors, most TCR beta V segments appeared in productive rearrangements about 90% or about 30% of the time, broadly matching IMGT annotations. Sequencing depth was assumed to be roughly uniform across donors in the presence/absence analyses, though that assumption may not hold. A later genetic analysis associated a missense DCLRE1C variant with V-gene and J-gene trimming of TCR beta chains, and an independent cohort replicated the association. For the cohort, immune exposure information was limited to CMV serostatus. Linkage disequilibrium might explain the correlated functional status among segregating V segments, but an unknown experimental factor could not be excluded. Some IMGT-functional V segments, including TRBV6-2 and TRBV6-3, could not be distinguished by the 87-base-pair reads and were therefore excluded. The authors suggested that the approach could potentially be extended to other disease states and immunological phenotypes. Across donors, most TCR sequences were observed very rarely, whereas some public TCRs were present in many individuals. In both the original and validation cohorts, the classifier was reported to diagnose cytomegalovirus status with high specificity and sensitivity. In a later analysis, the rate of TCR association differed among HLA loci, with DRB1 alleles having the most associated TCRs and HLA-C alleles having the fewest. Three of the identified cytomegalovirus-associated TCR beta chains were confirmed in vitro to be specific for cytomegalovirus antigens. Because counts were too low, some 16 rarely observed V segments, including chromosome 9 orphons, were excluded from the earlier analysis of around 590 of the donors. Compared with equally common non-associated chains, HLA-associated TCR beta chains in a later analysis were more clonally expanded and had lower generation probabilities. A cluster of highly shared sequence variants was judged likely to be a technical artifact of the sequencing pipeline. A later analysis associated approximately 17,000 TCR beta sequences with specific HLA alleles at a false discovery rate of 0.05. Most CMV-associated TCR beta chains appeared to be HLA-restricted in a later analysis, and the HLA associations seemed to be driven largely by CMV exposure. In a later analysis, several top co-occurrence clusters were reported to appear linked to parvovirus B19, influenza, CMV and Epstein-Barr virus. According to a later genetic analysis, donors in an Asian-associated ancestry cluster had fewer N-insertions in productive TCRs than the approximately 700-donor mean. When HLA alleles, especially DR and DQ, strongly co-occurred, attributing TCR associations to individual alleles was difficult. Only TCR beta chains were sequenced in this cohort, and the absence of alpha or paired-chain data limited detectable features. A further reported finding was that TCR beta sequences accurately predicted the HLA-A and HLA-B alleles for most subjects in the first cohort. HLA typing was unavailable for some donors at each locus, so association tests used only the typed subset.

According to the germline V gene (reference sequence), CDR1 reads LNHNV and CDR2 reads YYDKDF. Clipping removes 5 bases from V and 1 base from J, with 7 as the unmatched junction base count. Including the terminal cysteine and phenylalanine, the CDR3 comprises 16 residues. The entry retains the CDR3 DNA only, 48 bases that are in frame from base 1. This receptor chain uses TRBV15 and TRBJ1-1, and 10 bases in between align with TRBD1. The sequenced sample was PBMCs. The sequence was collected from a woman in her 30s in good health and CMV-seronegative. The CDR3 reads CATSAYGQGGNTEAFF. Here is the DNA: TGTGCCACCAGCGCATACGGACAGGGGGGGAACACTGAAGCTTTCTTT.